Following are 24 T cell receptor beta chains from one sample sequenced in a study of blood T cell repertoires in COVID-19. Measured with immunoSEQ multiplex PCR; TCRdb has only the in-frame clones, and not every one. The sample lists roughly 390,000 clones, 85% occurring once. Material for sequencing was peripheral blood. Receptors were obtained from a woman aged 18-29 years with acute or convalescent COVID-19.

The J gene is TRBJ2-5, the V gene TRBV9, with D possibly matching TRBD1 (6 bases). Germline assignment: CDR1 SGDLS and CDR2 YYNGEE. V lost 0 bases, J lost 3 bases, and 12 bases lay in between. The CDR3 covers 15 residues. CDR3 nucleotide sequence: TGTGCCAGCAGCGTAGAACAGGGTCCGAAAGAGACCCAGTACTTC. Translated, it gives CASSVEQGPKETQYF.

The rearrangement links TRBV5-1 to TRBJ2-3; no clear D gene. The CDR3 extends over 16 amino acids. V lost 2 bases and J 1 base, leaving 14 bases between the germline ends. Germline V gene data show CDR1 as SGHRS and CDR2 as YFSETQ. CDR3 region: CASSFGQMVGTDTQYF. In nucleotides, the CDR3 is TGCGCCAGCAGCTTTGGCCAGATGGTGGGCACAGATACGCAGTATTTT.

This chain joins TRBV28 and TRBJ1-2, with D uncertain. Between the trimmed V and J ends, which lost 1 base and 2 bases, there was a span of 11 bases. Germline values: CDR1 MDHEN, CDR2 SYDVKM. The CDR3 is 15 residues long. The CDR3 loop is CASSLSRSFNYGYTF. In DNA, the CDR3 is TGTGCCAGCAGTTTATCGCGGAGCTTCAACTATGGCTACACCTTC.

Notes on this clone: The same CDR3 can be traced to other DNA sequences in this sample. The V call is TRBV5-1, the J call TRBJ2-7; D is unresolved. The CDR3 is 12 residues long. V was pared by 0 bases and J by 5 bases, with 6 bases between. CDR1 and CDR2 (germline): SGHRS, YFSETQ. The CDR3 protein is CASSLGGHEQYF. Here the CDR3 DNA reads TGCGCCAGCAGCTTGGGTGGCCACGAGCAGTACTTC.

This clone was detected once. This chain uses TRBV15 with TRBJ2-1; 8 bases fit TRBD1. This CDR3 region has 18 residues. The germline V gene has CDR1 LNHNV and CDR2 YYDKDF (reference sequence). Trimming removed 0 bases from V and 7 bases from J; junction bases left unmatched: 14. CDR3 in DNA: TGTGCCACCAGCAGAGATAACGAGGACAGGGAGACGGAAAATGAGCAGTTCTTC. The encoded protein is CATSRDNEDRETENEQFF. Combining the CDR3 with reference TRBV15 and TRBJ2-1 gives the whole variable domain DAMVIQNPRYQVTQFGKPVTLSCSQTLNHNVMYWYQQKSSQAPKLLFHYYDKDFNNEADTPDNFQSRRPNTSFCFLDIRSPGLGDTAMYLCATSRDNEDRETENEQFFGPGTRLTVL.

The chain combines TRBV5-1 with TRBJ2-2; TRBD1 agrees at 10 bases. Germline CDR1 reads SGHRS; CDR2 reads YFSETQ. The length of the CDR3 is 18 residues. V lost 2 bases and J lost 1; bases outside the gene matches: 8. The CDR3 here is CASSLPTGGSMNTGELFF. The CDR3 DNA follows: TGCGCCAGCAGCTTACCGACAGGGGGCTCTATGAACACCGGGGAGCTGTTTTTT.

This chain links TRBV7-8 with TRBJ1-1, with 7 bases matching TRBD1. Unmatched junction bases numbered 8, after V lost 5 bases and J lost 8 bases. The CDR3 has 13 amino acids. CDR1 is SGHVS and CDR2 is FQNEAQ in the germline V gene. CDR3 sequence reads: CASSRSDRAEAFF. CDR3 DNA: TGTGCCAGCAGCCGATCCGACAGGGCCGAAGCTTTCTTT.

The V gene is TRBV7-9, the J gene TRBJ2-3, with 15 bases fitting TRBD2. The J segment lost 1 base and the V segment lost 3 bases, leaving 5 bases of the junction unmatched. Germline CDR1 is SEHNR and CDR2 is FQNEAQ (reference sequence). The CDR3 runs to 18 residues. The CDR3 reads CASSFVWTSGGGTDTQYF. The CDR3 DNA reads TGTGCCAGCAGCTTCGTCTGGACTAGCGGGGGGGGCACAGATACGCAGTATTTT. The entire variable domain, with the rest obtained from reference TRBV7-9 and TRBJ2-3, is as follows: DTGVSQNPRHKITKRGQNVTFRCDPISEHNRLYWYRQTLGQGPEFLTYFQNEAQLEKSRLLSDRFSAERPKGSFSTLEIQRTEQGDSAMYLCASSFVWTSGGGTDTQYFGPGTRLTVL.

This chain links TRBV19 with TRBJ1-6; 7 nucleotides align to TRBD1. The ends lost 11 bases at V and 7 bases at J; junction bases unmatched: 5. CDR1 and CDR2 from the germline V gene are LNHDA and SQIVND (reference sequence). This CDR3 region has 12 residues. CDR3 residues: CAGSTGNSPLHF. The CDR3 DNA sequence: TGTGCCGGCTCGACAGGGAATTCACCCCTCCACTTT.

In regard to this clone: The sample contains more than one DNA sequence encoding this CDR3. The chain uses TRBV20-1 and TRBJ1-2; a possible D gene is TRBD1 (6 bases). The CDR3 contains 11 residues. Germline assignment: CDR1 DFQATT and CDR2 SNEGSKA (reference sequence). Trimming left V 3 bases short and J 4 bases short, with 6 bases between. The CDR3 DNA follows: TGCAGTGCTAGGACAGGCTATGGCTACACCTTC. This translates into CSARTGYGYTF.

This clone showed up just a few times. This rearrangement joins TRBV7-2 to TRBJ2-7; perhaps TRBD1 as D (6 bases). Trimming stripped 4 bases from V and 12 bases from J, with 16 bases between. Germline V gene data show CDR1 as SGHTA and CDR2 as FQGNSA. This CDR3 has 12 residues. CDR3: CASSWNRERGYF. CDR3 bases: TGTGCCAGCAGCTGGAACAGGGAAAGGGGGTACTTC.

Concerning this clone: The junction does not match germline at one end; this may be a read error. The V call is TRBV6-5, the J call TRBJ1-2; D is possibly TRBD1 (5 bases). The CDR3 is 10 residues long. The V gene's germline CDR1 is MNHEY and CDR2 SVGAGI. CDR3 bases: TGTGCCAGCAGCCCCGGACCAGGACACTTC. Translated, it gives CASSPGPGHF.

The gene calls are TRBV7-3 and TRBJ2-1; 7 nucleotides line up with TRBD2. The CDR3 totals 16 residues. Unmatched junction bases numbered 9, after V lost 5 bases and J lost 2 bases. Germline V gene lookup returns CDR1 SGHTA and CDR2 FQGTGA. The CDR3 region is CASSLARGTTYNEQFF. For the CDR3, the DNA is TGTGCCAGCAGCCTAGCAAGAGGGACTACCTACAATGAGCAGTTCTTC.

The DNA for the CDR3 is TGTGCCAGCTCGATTGGGGGCACGGGTCAGCCCCAGCATTTT. This translates into CASSIGGTGQPQHF. The chain is built from TRBV18 and TRBJ1-5; D is possibly TRBD1 (6 bases). Per the germline V gene, CDR1 is KGHSH and CDR2 is LQKENI. Deletions cut 6 bases from V and 6 bases from J, with 15 bases between. This CDR3 is built from 14 residues. The entire variable domain, with the rest obtained from reference TRBV18 and TRBJ1-5, is as follows: NAGVMQNPRHLVRRRGQEARLRCSPMKGHSHVYWYRQLPEEGLKFMVYLQKENIIDESGMPKERFSAEFPKEGPSILRIQQVVRGDSAAYFCASSIGGTGQPQHFGDGTRLSIL.

The rearrangement links TRBV5-4 to TRBJ1-1, with D possibly TRBD1 on 5 matching bases. Per germline, CDR1 SGHNT and CDR2 YYREEE (reference sequence). This CDR3 has 16 amino acids. V shed 5 bases and J shed 4 bases, with 21 bases lying between them. The CDR3, as DNA: TGTGCCAGCAGTCACCCCCCGGCGGGGGAGGGCACTGAAGCTTTCTTT. Its translation: CASSHPPAGEGTEAFF.

Only one count was recorded for this clone. The chain recombines TRBV6-1 with TRBJ2-1; 7 bases map to TRBD2. The CDR3 runs 16 residues. The J segment lost 2 bases and the V segment lost 2 bases, leaving 6 bases of the junction unmatched. Germline CDR1 and CDR2: MNHNS and SASEGT. The CDR3 nucleotides read TGTGCCAGCAGTGAACGGGCTAGCGGACCCTACAATGAGCAGTTCTTC. It yields the protein CASSERASGPYNEQFF.

V and J are TRBV7-2 and TRBJ2-3; maybe TRBD2 (6 bases). V lost 2 bases and J 4 bases, leaving 13 bases between the germline ends. This CDR3 is 15 amino acids long. The germline V gene has CDR1 SGHTA and CDR2 FQGNSA. The CDR3 region is CASSLQSGAADTQYF. CDR3 bases: TGTGCCAGCAGCTTACAATCGGGAGCAGCAGATACGCAGTATTTT.

The V gene is TRBV19, the J gene TRBJ2-5, with 11 bases aligning to TRBD1. In germline, CDR1 is LNHDA, CDR2 SQIVND (reference sequence). After removal of 2 bases from V and 6 bases from J, the junction contained 5 bases not matched to a gene. The CDR3 loop spans 15 amino acids. The CDR3 DNA is TGTGCCAGTAGTATATCGGGACAGGGGGTAAAGACCCAGTACTTC. Its translation is CASSISGQGVKTQYF.

This rearrangement joins TRBV20-1 to TRBJ1-2; TRBD1 agrees at 8 bases. There are 12 residues in the CDR3. V lost 3 bases to trimming and J lost 8 bases; unmatched junction nucleotides: 5. From germline, CDR1 is DFQATT and CDR2 SNEGSKA (reference sequence). CDR3 sequence reads: CSASTGGSGYTF. In nucleotides, the CDR3 is TGCAGTGCTAGTACAGGGGGTAGCGGCTACACCTTC.

The genes are TRBV28 and TRBJ2-5; D is possibly TRBD1 (6 bases). This CDR3 is 14 amino acids long. Germline CDR1 reads MDHEN; CDR2 reads SYDVKM. Trimming removed 6 bases from V and 5 bases from J, with 16 bases in between. The CDR3 nucleotides are TGTGCCAGCAGCAAGAGTACAGGGCTGGAGACCCAGTACTTC. This codes for CASSKSTGLETQYF.

The chain couples TRBV28 to TRBJ2-3; D is possibly TRBD1 (5 bases). CDR1 MDHEN and CDR2 SYDVKM come from the germline V gene. The length of the CDR3 is 15 residues. Trimming left V 4 bases short and J 0 bases short, with 11 bases between. The CDR3 DNA sequence: TGTGCCAGCAGTTACACAGGCACTAGCACAGATACGCAGTATTTT. Its protein is CASSYTGTSTDTQYF. Looking up the rest from reference TRBV28 and TRBJ2-3 gives the full variable domain: DVKVTQSSRYLVKRTGEKVFLECVQDMDHENMFWYRQDPGLGLRLIYFSYDVKMKEKGDIPEGYSVSREKKERFSLILESASTNQTSMYLCASSYTGTSTDTQYFGPGTRLTVL.

The V call is TRBV29-1, the J call TRBJ2-7, with D maybe TRBD2 (6 bases). Between the trimmed V and J ends, which lost 0 bases and 3 bases, there was a span of 15 bases. The CDR3 loop spans 15 amino acids. Looked up from germline, CDR1 is SQVTM and CDR2 is ANQGSEA. The CDR3 loop is CSVEDNQGLNYEQYF. DNA of the CDR3: TGCAGCGTTGAAGATAATCAAGGACTAAACTACGAGCAGTACTTC.

The CDR3 protein is CASSLVGGETQYF. The CDR3 nucleotides read TGCGCCAGCAGCTTGGTCGGAGGAGAGACCCAGTACTTC. The chain has TRBV5-1 and TRBJ2-5, with D possibly TRBD2 on 5 matching bases. Between the trimmed V and J ends, which lost 0 bases and 4 bases, there was a span of 7 bases. CDR1 is SGHRS, CDR2 YFSETQ, per germline. There are 13 residues in the CDR3. Based on the CDR3 plus reference TRBV5-1 and TRBJ2-5, the full variable domain is KAGVTQTPRYLIKTRGQQVTLSCSPISGHRSVSWYQQTPGQGLQFLFEYFSETQRNKGNFPGRFSGRQFSNSRSEMNVSTLELGDSALYLCASSLVGGETQYFGPGTRLLVL.

This clone was counted a single time. This rearrangement joins TRBV9 to TRBJ1-1; 8 nucleotides align to TRBD1. Trimming took 7 bases from V and 5 from J; bases not matched to a gene: 13. Germline assignment: CDR1 SGDLS and CDR2 YYNGEE. The length of the CDR3 is 15 residues. The CDR3 loop reads CASGESAGGNTEAFF. DNA of the CDR3: TGTGCCAGCGGCGAATCGGCAGGGGGCAATACTGAAGCTTTCTTT.